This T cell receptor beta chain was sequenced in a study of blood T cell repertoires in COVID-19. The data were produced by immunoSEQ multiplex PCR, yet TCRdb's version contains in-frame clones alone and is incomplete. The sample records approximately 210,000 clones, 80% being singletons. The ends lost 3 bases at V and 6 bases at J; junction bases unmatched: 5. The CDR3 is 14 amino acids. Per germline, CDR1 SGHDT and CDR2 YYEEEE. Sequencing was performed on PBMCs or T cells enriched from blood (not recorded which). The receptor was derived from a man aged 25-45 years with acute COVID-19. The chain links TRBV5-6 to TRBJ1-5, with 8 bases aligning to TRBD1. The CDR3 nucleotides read TGTGCCAGCAGCTCAGGGGGCAGAGGTCAGCCCCAGCATTTT. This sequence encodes CASSSGGRGQPQHF.